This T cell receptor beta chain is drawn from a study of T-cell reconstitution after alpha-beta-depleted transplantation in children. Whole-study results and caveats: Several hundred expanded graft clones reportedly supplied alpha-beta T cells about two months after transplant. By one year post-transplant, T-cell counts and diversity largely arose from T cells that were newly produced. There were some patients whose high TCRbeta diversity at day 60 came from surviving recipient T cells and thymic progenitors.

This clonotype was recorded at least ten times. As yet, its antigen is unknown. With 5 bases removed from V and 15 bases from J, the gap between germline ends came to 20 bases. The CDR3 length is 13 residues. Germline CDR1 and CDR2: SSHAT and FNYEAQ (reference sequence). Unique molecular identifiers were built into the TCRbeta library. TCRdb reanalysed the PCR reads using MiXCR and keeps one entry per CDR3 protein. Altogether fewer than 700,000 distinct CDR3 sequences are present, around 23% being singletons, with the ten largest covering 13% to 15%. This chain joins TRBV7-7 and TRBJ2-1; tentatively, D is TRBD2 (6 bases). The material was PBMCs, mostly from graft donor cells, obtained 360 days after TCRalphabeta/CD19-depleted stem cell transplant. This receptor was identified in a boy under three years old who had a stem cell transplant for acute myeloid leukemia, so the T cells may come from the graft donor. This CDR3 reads CASSQAAGSIAFF. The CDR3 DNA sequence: TGTGCCAGCAGCCAAGCAGCCGGGAGTATCGCGTTCTTC.